The 20 T cell receptor beta chains given below trace back to one sample, sequenced in a study of blood T cell repertoires in COVID-19. Sequencing used immunoSEQ multiplex PCR; TCRdb keeps in-frame clones, though not all of them. The sample includes roughly 360,000 clones, 81% of them seen just once. Material for sequencing was peripheral blood. These TCRs come from a human donor with acute or convalescent COVID-19. The donor label of this sample is uncertain.

As to this clone: Other DNA sequences in this specimen translate into the identical CDR3. This chain joins TRBV28 and TRBJ2-7; D uncertain. Germline V gene sequence: CDR1 MDHEN, CDR2 SYDVKM. CDR3 length equals 12 residues. Trimming removed 4 bases from V and 2 bases from J, with 6 bases in between. The CDR3 spells CASSSLPYEQYF. The CDR3 nucleotides are TGTGCCAGCAGTTCCCTCCCCTACGAGCAGTACTTC.

The V call is TRBV5-1, the J call TRBJ1-2; 7 bases agree with TRBD1. Germline CDR1 is SGHRS and CDR2 is YFSETQ. Germline trimming cut 4 bases from V and 4 bases from J; bases unmatched to any gene: 7. CDR3 size: 14 residues. For the CDR3, the DNA is TGCGCCAGCAGCAGCACCAACAGGGGCTATGGCTACACCTTC. Translation: CASSSTNRGYGYTF.

The rearrangement uses TRBV30 and TRBJ1-2, with TRBD1 identical over 7 bases. V lost 2 bases to trimming and J lost 4 bases; unmatched junction nucleotides: 4. The CDR3 has 13 residues. Looked up from germline, CDR1 is GTSNPN and CDR2 is SVGIG (reference sequence). The CDR3 protein is CAWSPGQTYGYTF. The CDR3 nucleotides read TGTGCCTGGAGTCCGGGACAGACCTATGGCTACACCTTC. The full variable domain, rest sourced from reference TRBV30 and TRBJ1-2, is SQTIHQWPATLVQPVGSPLSLECTVEGTSNPNLYWYRQAAGRGLQLLFYSVGIGQISSEVPQNLSASRPQDRQFILSSKKLLLSDSGFYLCAWSPGQTYGYTFGSGTRLTVV.

This clone has only one observation. The rearrangement uses TRBV4-2 and TRBJ1-2, with D perhaps TRBD1 (6 bases). The CDR3 consists of 14 residues. Germline CDR1 is LGHNA and CDR2 is YNFKEQ. V was cut by 0 bases and J by 8 bases, with 13 bases left in between. CDR3 coding DNA: TGTGCCAGCAGCCAAGATAGGGCAGGGGTCGGCTACACCTTC. Amino acid sequence: CASSQDRAGVGYTF.

The chain couples TRBV30 to TRBJ1-6; a weak D match, TRBD1 (6 bases). Deletions cut 7 bases from V and 9 bases from J, with 13 bases between. From germline, CDR1 is GTSNPN and CDR2 SVGIG (reference sequence). The length of the CDR3 is 12 residues. For the CDR3, the DNA is TGTGCCTACAGGGTGGGGAGTTCACCCCTCCACTTT. This codes for CAYRVGSSPLHF.

The gene calls are TRBV7-2 and TRBJ2-5; TRBD1 is a possible D gene (5 bases). Germline CDR1 SGHTA, CDR2 FQGNSA. The CDR3 is 13 amino acids. The V end was cut by 1 base, the J end by 5 bases, with 8 bases between. The CDR3 DNA reads as TGTGCCAGCAGCTTAGGGGCAGGGGAGACCCAGTACTTC. Its translation: CASSLGAGETQYF.

The chain has TRBV9 and TRBJ2-5; tentatively, D is TRBD2 (6 bases). Trimming left V 0 bases short and J 5 bases short, with 14 bases between. The CDR3 runs to 15 residues. CDR1 SGDLS and CDR2 YYNGEE come from the germline V gene. Written as DNA, the CDR3 is TGTGCCAGCAGCGTAGATTCGGGAGCAGGGGAGACCCAGTACTTC. Translating gives CASSVDSGAGETQYF.

This clone turned up a few times. The chain combines TRBV3-1 (or the pseudogene TRBV3-2) with TRBJ1-1, with 11 nucleotides matching TRBD1. Germline assignment: CDR1 LGHDT and CDR2 YNNKEL (reference sequence). With 7 bases clipped from V and 5 bases from J, the junction kept 6 bases outside the gene matches. This CDR3 comprises 14 residues. The CDR3 nucleotides are TGTGCCAGCATGGACAGGGGGCGTTCGACTGAAGCTTTCTTT. Translated, it gives CASMDRGRSTEAFF.

The rearrangement uses TRBV11-3 and TRBJ2-3; 11 nucleotides line up with TRBD2. The CDR3 totals 17 residues. Germline trimming cut 3 bases from V and 2 bases from J; bases unmatched to any gene: 7. The germline V gene has CDR1 SGHNT and CDR2 YENEEA. This chain's CDR3 is CASSFLASGRNTDTQYF. In DNA form, the CDR3 reads TGTGCCAGCAGCTTCCTAGCTAGCGGGAGGAACACAGATACGCAGTATTTT.

This sequence joins TRBV30 and TRBJ2-2; D may be TRBD2 (5 bases). The V end lost 4 bases, the J end lost 6 bases, and 15 bases lay between the germline ends. The CDR3 consists of 14 residues. In germline, CDR1 is GTSNPN, CDR2 SVGIG (reference sequence). CDR3 nucleotide sequence: TGTGCCTGGAATGGAGGACGGCCGTCCGGGGAGCTGTTTTTT. Translation: CAWNGGRPSGELFF.

The J gene is TRBJ2-5, the V gene TRBV18; 8 bases fit TRBD1. The germline V gene has CDR1 KGHSH and CDR2 LQKENI. This CDR3 spans 16 amino acids. Trimming at V came to 3 bases and at J to 5 bases, leaving 11 bases not matched to a gene. CDR3 residues: CASSPPNLAGGETQYF. Here the CDR3 DNA reads TGTGCCAGCTCACCTCCCAACCTGGCAGGGGGCGAGACCCAGTACTTC.

This clone was recorded a few times. The chain carries TRBV30 and TRBJ1-5, with 11 bases aligning to TRBD1. CDR1 is GTSNPN and CDR2 is SVGIG in the germline V gene (reference sequence). CDR3 length: 15 residues. The V gene end was trimmed by 3 bases and the J gene end by 6 bases; junction bases not matched to a gene: 7. The CDR3 sequence is CAWSHGQGAVQPQHF. CDR3 nucleotide sequence: TGTGCCTGGAGCCACGGACAGGGGGCTGTTCAGCCCCAGCATTTT.

The chain couples TRBV18 to TRBJ2-5, with 8 bases aligning to TRBD2. V lost 0 bases and J lost 5; bases outside the gene matches: 14. This CDR3 has 18 amino acids. The germline V gene has CDR1 KGHSH and CDR2 LQKENI. The CDR3 DNA follows: TGTGCCAGCTCACCACCCCATGGCGGGGGGCCCCCGAGGGAGACCCAGTACTTC. Translated: CASSPPHGGGPPRETQYF. Based on the CDR3 plus reference TRBV18 and TRBJ2-5, the full variable domain is NAGVMQNPRHLVRRRGQEARLRCSPMKGHSHVYWYRQLPEEGLKFMVYLQKENIIDESGMPKERFSAEFPKEGPSILRIQQVVRGDSAAYFCASSPPHGGGPPRETQYFGPGTRLLVL.

V gene TRBV12-3 or TRBV12-4 combines with J gene TRBJ1-2; 10 bases agree with TRBD1. Germline trimming cut 6 bases from V and 7 bases from J; bases unmatched to any gene: 5. The CDR3 extends over 13 amino acids. This CDR3 is CASRRQGAGGYTF. The DNA for the CDR3 is TGTGCCAGCAGAAGACAGGGGGCAGGTGGCTACACCTTC.

The chain combines TRBV15 with TRBJ1-4; D not certain. Deletions cut 0 bases from V and 8 bases from J, with 13 bases between. This CDR3 has 15 amino acids. Germline V gene sequence: CDR1 LNHNV, CDR2 YYDKDF (reference sequence). CDR3 amino acids: CATSRDRRVREKLFF. DNA for the CDR3: TGTGCCACCAGCAGAGATAGGAGGGTCCGGGAAAAACTGTTTTTT. The full variable domain, its missing parts supplied by reference TRBV15 and TRBJ1-4, is DAMVIQNPRYQVTQFGKPVTLSCSQTLNHNVMYWYQQKSSQAPKLLFHYYDKDFNNEADTPDNFQSRRPNTSFCFLDIRSPGLGDTAMYLCATSRDRRVREKLFFGSGTQLSVL.

For this clone: This specimen includes other DNA sequences encoding the same CDR3. The chain carries TRBV18 and TRBJ1-1; D is unresolved. Trimming cost V 0 bases and J 1 base, with 9 bases left between them. The CDR3 is 15 residues long. Germline V CDR1 and CDR2: KGHSH, LQKENI. CDR3 in amino acids: CASSPPSGRNTEAFF. CDR3 sequence (DNA): TGTGCCAGCTCACCACCATCAGGCAGGAACACTGAAGCTTTCTTT.

This sequence joins TRBV2 and TRBJ2-1; 7 bases are a match to TRBD1. The V gene end was trimmed by 8 bases and the J gene end by 8 bases; junction bases not matched to a gene: 12. This CDR3 has 14 residues. CDR1 is SNHLY and CDR2 is FYNNEI in the germline V gene. The CDR3 here is CASERDRVADEQFF. The CDR3 nucleotides are TGTGCCAGCGAACGTGACAGGGTTGCTGATGAGCAGTTCTTC.

The chain recombines TRBV11-3 with TRBJ1-6; maybe TRBD1 (6 bases). CDR1 is SGHNT, CDR2 YENEEA, per germline. Trimming stripped 3 bases from V and 9 bases from J, with 15 bases between. The CDR3 totals 15 residues. CDR3 protein: CASSFPHREGSPLHF. For the CDR3, the DNA is TGTGCCAGCAGCTTTCCACACAGGGAGGGTTCACCCCTCCACTTT.

This chain uses TRBV5-5 with TRBJ2-1, with TRBD2 matching over 7 bases. The CDR3 sequence is 15 residues long. V lost 1 base to trimming and J lost 7 bases; unmatched junction nucleotides: 8. CDR1 is SGHKS and CDR2 is YYEKEE in the germline V gene (reference sequence). Here the CDR3 reads CASSLTAGIRNEQFF. For the CDR3, the DNA is TGTGCCAGCAGCTTGACAGCGGGAATCAGGAATGAGCAGTTCTTC. Filled out from reference TRBV5-5 and TRBJ2-1, the complete variable domain reads DAGVTQSPTHLIKTRGQQVTLRCSPISGHKSVSWYQQVLGQGPQFIFQYYEKEERGRGNFPDRFSARQFPNYSSELNVNALLLGDSALYLCASSLTAGIRNEQFFGPGTRLTVL.

The chain combines TRBV3-1 (or the pseudogene TRBV3-2) with TRBJ2-3; 13 nucleotides align to TRBD2. The germline V gene has CDR1 LGHDT and CDR2 YNNKEL (reference sequence). The J segment lost 4 bases and the V segment lost 4 bases, leaving 2 bases of the junction unmatched. This CDR3 region has 15 residues. DNA for the CDR3: TGTGCCAGCAGCCGACTAGCGGGGGGTTCAGATACGCAGTATTTT. As protein: CASSRLAGGSDTQYF.